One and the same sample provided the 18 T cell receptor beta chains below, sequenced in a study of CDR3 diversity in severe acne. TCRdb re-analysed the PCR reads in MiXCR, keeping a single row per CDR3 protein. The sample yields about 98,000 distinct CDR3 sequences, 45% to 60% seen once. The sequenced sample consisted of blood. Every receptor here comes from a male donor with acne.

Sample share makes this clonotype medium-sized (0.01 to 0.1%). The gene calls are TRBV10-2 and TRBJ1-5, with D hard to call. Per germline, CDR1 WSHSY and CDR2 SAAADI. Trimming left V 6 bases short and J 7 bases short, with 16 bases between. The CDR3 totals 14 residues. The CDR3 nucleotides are TGCGCCAGCAGGGGTCCGACTCGTGAGCAGCCCCAGCATTTT. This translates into CASRGPTREQPQHF.

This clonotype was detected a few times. The CDR3, as DNA: TGCAGTGCCAGACTAGCGGAGTACGAGCAGTACTTC. Translated: CSARLAEYEQYF. The chain couples TRBV29-1 to TRBJ2-7; 9 bases agree with TRBD2. CDR3 length: 12 residues. The germline V gene has CDR1 SQVTM and CDR2 ANQGSEA.

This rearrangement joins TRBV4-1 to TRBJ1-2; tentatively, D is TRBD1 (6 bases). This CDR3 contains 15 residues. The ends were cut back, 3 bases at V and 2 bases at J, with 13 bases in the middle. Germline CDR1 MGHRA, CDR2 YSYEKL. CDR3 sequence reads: CASSQFLTGNYGYTF. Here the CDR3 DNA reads TGCGCCAGCAGCCAGTTCCTGACAGGAAACTATGGCTACACCTTC.

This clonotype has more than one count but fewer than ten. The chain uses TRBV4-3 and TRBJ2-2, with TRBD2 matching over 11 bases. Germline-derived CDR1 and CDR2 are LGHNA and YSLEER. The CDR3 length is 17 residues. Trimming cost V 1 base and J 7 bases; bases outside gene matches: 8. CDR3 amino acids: CASSQALAGGPDGELFF. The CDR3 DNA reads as TGCGCCAGCAGCCAAGCCTTAGCGGGAGGGCCGGACGGGGAGCTGTTTTTT.

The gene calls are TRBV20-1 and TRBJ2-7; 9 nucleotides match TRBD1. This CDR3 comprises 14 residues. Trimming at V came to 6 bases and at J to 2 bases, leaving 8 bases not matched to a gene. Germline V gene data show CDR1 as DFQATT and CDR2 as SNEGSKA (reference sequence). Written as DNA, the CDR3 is TGCAGTGCCCCGTTGGGACAGGGCACCTACGAGCAGTACTTC. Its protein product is CSAPLGQGTYEQYF.

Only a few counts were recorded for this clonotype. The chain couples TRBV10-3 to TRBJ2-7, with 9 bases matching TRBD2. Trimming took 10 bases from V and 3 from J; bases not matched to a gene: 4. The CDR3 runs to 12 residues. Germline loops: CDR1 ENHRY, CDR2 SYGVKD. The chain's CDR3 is CATTTSGYEQYF. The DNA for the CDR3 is TGTGCCACCACGACTAGCGGCTACGAGCAGTACTTC.

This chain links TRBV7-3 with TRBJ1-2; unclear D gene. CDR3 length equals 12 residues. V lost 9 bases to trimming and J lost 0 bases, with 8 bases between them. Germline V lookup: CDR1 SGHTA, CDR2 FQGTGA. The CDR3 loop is CARQAANYGYTF. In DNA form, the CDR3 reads TGTGCCAGGCAGGCCGCTAACTATGGCTACACCTTC. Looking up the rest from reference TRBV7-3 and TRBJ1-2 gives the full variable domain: GAGVSQTPSNKVTEKGKYVELRCDPISGHTALYWYRQSLGQGPEFLIYFQGTGAADDSGLPNDRFFAVRPEGSVSTLKIQRTERGDSAVYLCARQAANYGYTFGSGTRLTVV.

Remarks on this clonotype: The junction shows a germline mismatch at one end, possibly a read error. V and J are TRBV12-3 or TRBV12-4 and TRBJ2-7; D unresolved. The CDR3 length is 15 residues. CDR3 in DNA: TGTGCCAGCAGTTTGGACGCAGAACGTCTCTACGTGCAGTACTTC. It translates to CASSLDAERLYVQYF.

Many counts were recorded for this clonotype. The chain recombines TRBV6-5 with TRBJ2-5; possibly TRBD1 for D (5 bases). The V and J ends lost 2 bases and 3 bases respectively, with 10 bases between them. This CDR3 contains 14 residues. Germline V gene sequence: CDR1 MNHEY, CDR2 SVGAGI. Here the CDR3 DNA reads TGTGCCAGCAGTTACCGTGCCAGGGAAGAGACCCAGTACTTC. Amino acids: CASSYRAREETQYF.

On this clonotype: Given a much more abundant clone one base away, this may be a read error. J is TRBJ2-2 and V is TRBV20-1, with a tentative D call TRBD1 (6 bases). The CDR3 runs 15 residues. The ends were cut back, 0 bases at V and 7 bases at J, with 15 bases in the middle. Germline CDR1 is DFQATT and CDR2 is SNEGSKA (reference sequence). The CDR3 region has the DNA TGCAGTGCTAGAGATATAGGGGGTCTGTTCGGGGAGCTGTTTTTT. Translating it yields CSARDIGGLFGELFF.

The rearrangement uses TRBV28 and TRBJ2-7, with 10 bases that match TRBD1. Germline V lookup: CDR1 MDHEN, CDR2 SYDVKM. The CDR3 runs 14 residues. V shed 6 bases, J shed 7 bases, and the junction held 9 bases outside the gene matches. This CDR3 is CASRGTGVTGEQYF. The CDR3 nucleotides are TGTGCCAGCAGGGGGACAGGGGTCACCGGGGAGCAGTACTTC.

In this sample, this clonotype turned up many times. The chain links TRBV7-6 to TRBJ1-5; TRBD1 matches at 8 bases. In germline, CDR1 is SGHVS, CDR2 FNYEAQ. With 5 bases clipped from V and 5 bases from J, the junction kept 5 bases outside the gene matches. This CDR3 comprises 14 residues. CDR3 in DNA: TGTGCCAGCAGCCTCGACAGGGGCGATCAGCCCCAGCATTTT. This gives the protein CASSLDRGDQPQHF. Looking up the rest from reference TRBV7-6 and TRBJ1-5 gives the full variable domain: GAGVSQSPRYKVTKRGQDVALRCDPISGHVSLYWYRQALGQGPEFLTYFNYEAQQDKSGLPNDRFSAERPEGSISTLTIQRTEQRDSAMYRCASSLDRGDQPQHFGDGTRLSIL.

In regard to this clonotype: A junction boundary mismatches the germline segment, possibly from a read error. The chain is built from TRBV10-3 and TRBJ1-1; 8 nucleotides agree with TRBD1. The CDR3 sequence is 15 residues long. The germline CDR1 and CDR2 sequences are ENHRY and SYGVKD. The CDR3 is CASSYSTGAWSEAFF. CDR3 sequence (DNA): TGTGCCAGCAGTTACTCGACAGGGGCATGGTCTGAAGCTTTCTTT.

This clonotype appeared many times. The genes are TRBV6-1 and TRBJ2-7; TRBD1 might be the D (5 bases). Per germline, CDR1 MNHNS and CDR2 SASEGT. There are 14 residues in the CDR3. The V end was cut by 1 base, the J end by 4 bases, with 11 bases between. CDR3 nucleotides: TGTGCCAGCAGTGAAGGGTGGCAGGGTTACGAGCAGTACTTC. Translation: CASSEGWQGYEQYF.

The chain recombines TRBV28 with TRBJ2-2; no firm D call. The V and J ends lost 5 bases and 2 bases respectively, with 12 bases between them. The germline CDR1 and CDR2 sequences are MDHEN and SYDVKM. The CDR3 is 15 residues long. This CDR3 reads CASSTQIGNTGELFF. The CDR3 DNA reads TGTGCCAGCAGTACGCAGATAGGCAACACCGGGGAGCTGTTTTTT.

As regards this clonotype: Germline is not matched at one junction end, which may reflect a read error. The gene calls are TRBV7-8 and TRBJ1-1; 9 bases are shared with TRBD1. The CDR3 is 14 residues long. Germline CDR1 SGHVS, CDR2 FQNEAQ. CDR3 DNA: TGTGCCAGCGGCTCGGGACAGGGAGGCACTGAAGCTTCCTTT. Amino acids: CASGSGQGGTEASF.

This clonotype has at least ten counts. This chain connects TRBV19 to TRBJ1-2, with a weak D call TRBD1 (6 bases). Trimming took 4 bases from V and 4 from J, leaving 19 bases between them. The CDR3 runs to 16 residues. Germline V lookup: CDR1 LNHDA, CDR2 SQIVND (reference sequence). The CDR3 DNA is TGTGCCAGTAGTACCTCGCCGGGGGCGTACGGCTATGGCTACACCTTC. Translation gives CASSTSPGAYGYGYTF.

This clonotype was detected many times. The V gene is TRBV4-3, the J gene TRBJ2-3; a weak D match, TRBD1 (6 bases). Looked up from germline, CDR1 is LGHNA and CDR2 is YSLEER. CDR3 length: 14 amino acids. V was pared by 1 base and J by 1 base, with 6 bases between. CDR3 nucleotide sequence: TGCGCCAGCAGCCAAGGGACAGGCACAGATACGCAGTATTTT. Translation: CASSQGTGTDTQYF.